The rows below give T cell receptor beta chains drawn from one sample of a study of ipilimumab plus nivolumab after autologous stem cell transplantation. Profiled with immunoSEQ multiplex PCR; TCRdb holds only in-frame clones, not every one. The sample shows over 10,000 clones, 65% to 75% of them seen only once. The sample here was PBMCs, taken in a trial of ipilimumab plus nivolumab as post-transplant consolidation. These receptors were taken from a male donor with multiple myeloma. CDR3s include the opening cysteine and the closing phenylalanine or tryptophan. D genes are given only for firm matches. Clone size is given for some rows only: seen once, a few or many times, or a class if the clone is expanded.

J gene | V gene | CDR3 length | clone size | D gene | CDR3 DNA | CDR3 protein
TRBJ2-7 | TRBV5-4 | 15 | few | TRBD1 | TGTGCCAGCAGCTCCCTGACAGGGGGATCCCACGAGCAGTACTTC | CASSSLTGGSHEQYF
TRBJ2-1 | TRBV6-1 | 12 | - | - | TGTGCCAGCAGTTATCCTGACAATGAGCAGTTCTTC | CASSYPDNEQFF
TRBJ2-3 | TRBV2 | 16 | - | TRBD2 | TGTGCCAGCACCATCCGGGGCGGGGGGGCCACAGATACGCAGTATTTT | CASTIRGGGATDTQYF
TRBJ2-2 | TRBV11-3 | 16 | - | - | TGTGCCAGCAGCTTAGGGGCGGACGCGAACACCGGGGAGCTGTTTTTT | CASSLGADANTGELFF
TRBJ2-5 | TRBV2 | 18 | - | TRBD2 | TGTGCCAGCACTCCAACGAGGGCGCGAGCGGGGGGGCAGGAGACCCAGTACTTC | CASTPTRARAGGQETQYF
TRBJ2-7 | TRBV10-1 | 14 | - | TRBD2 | TGCGCCAGCAGTGAGGGGACTACAATGGACGAGCAGTACTTC | CASSEGTTMDEQYF
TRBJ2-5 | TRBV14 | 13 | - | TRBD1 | TGTGCCAGCAGCCAGACAGGGTCAGAGACCCAGTACTTC | CASSQTGSETQYF
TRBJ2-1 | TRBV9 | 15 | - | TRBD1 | TGTGCCAGCAGCGCAGGACAGGCCCCCCACAATGAGCAGTTCTTC | CASSAGQAPHNEQFF
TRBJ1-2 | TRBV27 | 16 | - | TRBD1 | TGTGCCAGCAGTTTCGGGACAGGGGCGGGTGGCTATGGCTACACCTTC | CASSFGTGAGGYGYTF
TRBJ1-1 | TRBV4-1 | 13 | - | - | TGCGCCAGCAGCCAAGCTTCTTTTGCTGAAGCTTTCTTT | CASSQASFAEAFF
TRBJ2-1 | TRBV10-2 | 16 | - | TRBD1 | TGCGCCAGCAACTCTAAGATAAACAGGGGAGATAATGAGCAGTTCTTC | CASNSKINRGDNEQFF
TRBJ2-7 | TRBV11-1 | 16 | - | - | TGTGCCAGCAGCTCCCCCCAGGGCGGGGCGTGGAACGAGCAGTACTTC | CASSSPQGGAWNEQYF
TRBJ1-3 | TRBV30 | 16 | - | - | TGTGCCTGGAGGGCTATCCGGGCCTTATCTGGAAACACCATATATTTT | CAWRAIRALSGNTIYF
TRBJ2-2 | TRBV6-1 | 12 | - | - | TGTGCCAGCAGCAGGGGCAGATGGGAGCTGTTTTTT | CASSRGRWELFF
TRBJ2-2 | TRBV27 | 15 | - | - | TGTGCCAGCAGTTTGTCCCTCATCGGCACCGGGGAGCTGTTTTTT | CASSLSLIGTGELFF
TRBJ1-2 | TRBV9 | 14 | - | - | TGTGCCAGCAGCGTAGCAGGTCGGCGTGCTGGCTACACCTTC | CASSVAGRRAGYTF
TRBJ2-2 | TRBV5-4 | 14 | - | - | TGTGCCAGCAGCTTAAATACGGGTTCCGGGGAGCTGTTTTTT | CASSLNTGSGELFF
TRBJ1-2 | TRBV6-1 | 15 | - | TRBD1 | TGTGCCAGCAGTGAAGGACAGGGCGGTAACTATGGCTACACCTTC | CASSEGQGGNYGYTF
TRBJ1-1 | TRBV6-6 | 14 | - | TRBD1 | TGTGCCAGCAGTTTACAGGGGGAGAACACTGAAGCTTTCTTT | CASSLQGENTEAFF
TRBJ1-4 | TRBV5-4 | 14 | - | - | TGTGCCAGCAGCAGCGTATCAGCTAATGAAAAACTGTTTTTT | CASSSVSANEKLFF
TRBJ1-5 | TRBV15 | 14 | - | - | TGTGCCACCAGCAGTTTCGGGTCCAATCAGCCCCAGCATTTT | CATSSFGSNQPQHF
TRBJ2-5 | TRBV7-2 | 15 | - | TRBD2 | TGTGCCAGCAGCTTAATCCGAGCGGGGGTTGAGACCCAGTACTTC | CASSLIRAGVETQYF
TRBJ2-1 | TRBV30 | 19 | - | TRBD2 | TGTGCCTGGAGTGTTAAACTAGCGGGGGGGCCTTGGTCCTACAATGAGCAGTTCTTC | CAWSVKLAGGPWSYNEQFF
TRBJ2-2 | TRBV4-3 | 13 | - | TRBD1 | TGCGCCAGCAGCAGGACAGGTGGCGGGGAGCTGTTTTTT | CASSRTGGGELFF
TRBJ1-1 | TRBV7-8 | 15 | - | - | TGTGCCAGCAGCCACAAAGGGGATAGGAACACTGAAGCTTTCTTT | CASSHKGDRNTEAFF
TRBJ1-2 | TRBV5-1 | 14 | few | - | TGCGCCAGCAGCTTGCTGGGAACTAACTATGGCTACACCTTC | CASSLLGTNYGYTF
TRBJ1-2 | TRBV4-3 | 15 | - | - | TGCGCCAGCAGCCAAACTTACAGGGACACGGGCGGCTACACCTTC | CASSQTYRDTGGYTF
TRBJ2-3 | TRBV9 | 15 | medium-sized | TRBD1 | TGTGCCAGCAGCGGGGGACAGGGGGCTATAGATACGCAGTATTTT | CASSGGQGAIDTQYF
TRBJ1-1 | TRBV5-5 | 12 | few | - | TGTGCCAGCAGCTTTGGAGACACTGAAGCTTTCTTT | CASSFGDTEAFF
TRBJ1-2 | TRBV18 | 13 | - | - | TGTGCCAGCTCACCTTCCCACAGGGATGGCTACACCTTC | CASSPSHRDGYTF
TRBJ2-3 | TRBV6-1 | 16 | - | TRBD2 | TGTGCCAGCAGTGAAGCGGCGGGGACTAGCGCAGATACGCAGTATTTT | CASSEAAGTSADTQYF
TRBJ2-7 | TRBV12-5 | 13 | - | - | TGTGCTAGTGGTCCATACCGTACGGACGAGCAGTACTTC | CASGPYRTDEQYF
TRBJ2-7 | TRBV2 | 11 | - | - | TGTGCCAGCAGCGCCGCCTACGAGCAGTACTTC | CASSAAYEQYF
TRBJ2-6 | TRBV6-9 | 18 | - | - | TGTGCCAGCAGTTCGGTTCTGTTACGACAAAGTCGGGCCAACGTCCTGACTTTC | CASSSVLLRQSRANVLTF
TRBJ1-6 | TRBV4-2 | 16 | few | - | TGTGCCAGCAGCCAAGAAAGGTCCGGGGGCAATTCACCCCTCCACTTT | CASSQERSGGNSPLHF
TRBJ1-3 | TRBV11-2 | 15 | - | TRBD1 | TGTGCCAGCAGCCCGGGACAGTCACCTGGAAACACCATATATTTT | CASSPGQSPGNTIYF
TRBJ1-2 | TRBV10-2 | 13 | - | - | TGCGCCAGCAGTCAAGATCTTTTCTATGGCTACACCTTC | CASSQDLFYGYTF
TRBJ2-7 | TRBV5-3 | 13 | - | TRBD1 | TGTGCCAGCAGCTTGGACAGGAATAGCGAGCAGTACTTC | CASSLDRNSEQYF
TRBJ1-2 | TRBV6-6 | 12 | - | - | TGTGCCAGCAGACAGGGTGGTTATGGCTACACCTTC | CASRQGGYGYTF
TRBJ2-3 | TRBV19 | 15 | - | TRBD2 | TGTGCCAGTAGTGGAGGCGGGGGATTCACAGATACGCAGTATTTT | CASSGGGGFTDTQYF
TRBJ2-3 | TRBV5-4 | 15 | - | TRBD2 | TGTGCCAGCAGCCAAGTAGCGGGGCTCACAGATACGCAGTATTTT | CASSQVAGLTDTQYF
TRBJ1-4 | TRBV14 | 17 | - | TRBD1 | TGTGCCAGCAGCCCCAGGACAGGTCCGGTGGGGAATGAAAAACTGTTTTTT | CASSPRTGPVGNEKLFF
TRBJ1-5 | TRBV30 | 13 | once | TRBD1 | TGTGCCTGGAGCGGGACAGCGTATCAGCCCCAGCATTTT | CAWSGTAYQPQHF
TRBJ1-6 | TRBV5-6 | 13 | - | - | TGTGCCAGCAGCTTGCAATGGGATTCACCCCTCCACTTT | CASSLQWDSPLHF
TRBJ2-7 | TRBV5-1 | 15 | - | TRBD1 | TGCGCCAGCAGCTTAACAGGGGCCCACCGCTACGAGCAGTACTTC | CASSLTGAHRYEQYF
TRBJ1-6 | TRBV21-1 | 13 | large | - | TGTGCCAGCAGCAAAGCACGCAGGGCACCCCTCCACTTT | CASSKARRAPLHF
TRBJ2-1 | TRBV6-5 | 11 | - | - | TGTGCCAGCAGTGTCAGTCATGAGCAGTTCTTC | CASSVSHEQFF